These 20 T cell receptor beta chains came from one sample sequenced in a study of cytomegalovirus exposure and HLA in healthy donors. 60 Vbeta and 13 Jbeta primers were used in PCR. Clones were sequenced by immunoSEQ multiplex PCR, and TCRdb holds only the in-frame ones, with some missing. This sample has 150,000 to 200,000 clones; roughly 70% occur once, and the top ten carry about 2.5%. The sequenced sample consisted of PBMCs. The receptor set was obtained from a woman in her thirties or forties in good health and CMV-seropositive.

The chain employs TRBV19 and TRBJ1-4; D remains ambiguous. This CDR3 is 14 amino acids long. V was cut by 3 bases and J by 8 bases, with 13 bases left in between. Germline lookup yields CDR1 LNHDA and CDR2 SQIVND (reference sequence). The CDR3: CASSILWGEEKLFF. The DNA for the CDR3 is TGTGCCAGTAGTATTCTATGGGGAGAGGAAAAACTGTTTTTT.

CDR3 bases: TGCGCCAGCAGCCTCCAGCGGGGGGGGGACACTGAAGCTTTCTTT. Its translation: CASSLQRGGDTEAFF. V gene TRBV4-1 combines with J gene TRBJ1-1, with D perhaps TRBD1 (5 bases). There are 15 residues in the CDR3. V was clipped by 4 bases and J by 3 bases, with 15 bases between them. CDR1 and CDR2 (germline): MGHRA, YSYEKL.

In this sample, this clone turned up once. The V gene is TRBV18, the J gene TRBJ2-7, with TRBD1 matching 8 bases. V lost 8 bases, J lost 2 bases, and 8 bases stayed unmatched. Germline CDR1 reads KGHSH; CDR2 reads LQKENI. This CDR3 has 14 amino acids. CDR3 bases: TGTGCCAGCGCCAAGGACAGGGATGCCTACGAGCAGTACTTC. This encodes CASAKDRDAYEQYF. Full variable domain (outside the CDR3, taken from reference TRBV18 and TRBJ2-7): NAGVMQNPRHLVRRRGQEARLRCSPMKGHSHVYWYRQLPEEGLKFMVYLQKENIIDESGMPKERFSAEFPKEGPSILRIQQVVRGDSAAYFCASAKDRDAYEQYFGPGTRLTVT.

V usage is TRBV4-3 and J usage is TRBJ2-1; 10 nucleotides line up with TRBD1. The V and J ends lost 0 bases and 8 bases, in that order; junction bases with no gene match: 7. There are 16 residues in the CDR3. Germline V lookup: CDR1 LGHNA, CDR2 YSLEER. CDR3 sequence reads: CASSQDRGTGDDEQFF. The CDR3 DNA reads as TGCGCCAGCAGCCAAGATCGGGGGACAGGGGACGATGAGCAGTTCTTC.

V and J are TRBV28 and TRBJ2-1; maybe TRBD2 (6 bases). V was cut by 3 bases and J by 6 bases, with 15 bases left in between. The CDR3 has 15 amino acids. Looked up from germline, CDR1 is MDHEN and CDR2 is SYDVKM. Here the CDR3 reads CASSLDGSFSNEQFF. The CDR3 DNA sequence: TGTGCCAGCAGTTTGGACGGGAGCTTTAGCAATGAGCAGTTCTTC.

The rearrangement uses TRBV19 and TRBJ1-1; D call uncertain. Germline CDR1 and CDR2: LNHDA and SQIVND (reference sequence). Trimming cost V 2 bases and J 7 bases, with 11 bases left between them. The CDR3 covers 13 residues. The CDR3 nucleotides read TGTGCCAGTAGTATAAACGGGATAGTTGAAGCTTTCTTT. This gives the protein CASSINGIVEAFF.

The chain has TRBV5-1 and TRBJ2-5; 9 bases line up with TRBD1. The V and J ends lost 3 bases and 5 bases, in that order; junction bases with no gene match: 5. CDR1 SGHRS and CDR2 YFSETQ come from the germline V gene. This CDR3 comprises 14 residues. CDR3 bases: TGCGCCAGCAGCTACGGGACAGGGCAGGAGACCCAGTACTTC. Protein: CASSYGTGQETQYF. Based on the CDR3 plus reference TRBV5-1 and TRBJ2-5, the full variable domain is KAGVTQTPRYLIKTRGQQVTLSCSPISGHRSVSWYQQTPGQGLQFLFEYFSETQRNKGNFPGRFSGRQFSNSRSEMNVSTLELGDSALYLCASSYGTGQETQYFGPGTRLLVL.

The chain's CDR3 is CASSLFGLTSDSPLHF. CDR3 nucleotide sequence: TGTGCCAGCAGCTTGTTTGGGCTGACGTCGGATTCACCCCTCCACTTT. The chain recombines TRBV5-4 with TRBJ1-6, with unresolved D. The germline gives CDR1 SGHNT, CDR2 YYREEE (reference sequence). The V end was cut by 1 base, the J end by 8 bases, with 16 bases between. The CDR3 totals 16 residues. Combining the CDR3 with reference TRBV5-4 and TRBJ1-6 gives the whole variable domain ETGVTQSPTHLIKTRGQQVTLRCSSQSGHNTVSWYQQALGQGPQFIFQYYREEENGRGNFPPRFSGLQFPNYSSELNVNALELDDSALYLCASSLFGLTSDSPLHFGNGTRLTVT.

This chain joins TRBV6-1 and TRBJ1-4; D not resolved. The germline V gene has CDR1 MNHNS and CDR2 SASEGT. V shed 8 bases and J shed 5 bases, with 15 bases lying between them. The CDR3 is made up of 14 amino acids. The chain's CDR3 is CASLAPVSNEKLFF. CDR3 in DNA: TGTGCCAGCCTAGCACCAGTCTCCAATGAAAAACTGTTTTTT.

The genes are TRBV19 and TRBJ1-5; 7 bases agree with TRBD1. The CDR3 covers 17 residues. V lost 7 bases to trimming and J lost 0 bases; unmatched junction nucleotides: 12. The V gene's germline CDR1 is LNHDA and CDR2 SQIVND (reference sequence). In nucleotides, the CDR3 is TGTGCCAGTACTACCGACAGGGTGGCATATAGCAATCAGCCCCAGCATTTT. Protein: CASTTDRVAYSNQPQHF. Looking up the rest from reference TRBV19 and TRBJ1-5 gives the full variable domain: DGGITQSPKYLFRKEGQNVTLSCEQNLNHDAMYWYRQDPGQGLRLIYYSQIVNDFQKGDIAEGYSVSREKKESFPLTVTSAQKNPTAFYLCASTTDRVAYSNQPQHFGDGTRLSIL.

The gene calls are TRBV5-1 and TRBJ1-2; D is unclear. The germline CDR1 and CDR2 sequences are SGHRS and YFSETQ. Trimming left V 4 bases short and J 8 bases short, with 12 bases between. CDR3 length: 12 residues. The CDR3, as DNA: TGCGCCAGCAGCCCCGGACTCCTGGGCTACACCTTC. This translates into CASSPGLLGYTF.

The chain has TRBV7-2 and TRBJ2-7; 9 nucleotides line up with TRBD2. V lost 5 bases to trimming and J lost 6 bases; unmatched junction nucleotides: 11. The CDR3 length is 15 residues. Looked up from germline, CDR1 is SGHTA and CDR2 is FQGNSA. For the CDR3, the DNA is TGTGCCAGCAGCGTAGGATTTAGCGGGGGATCCGAGCAGTACTTC. Protein: CASSVGFSGGSEQYF.

This rearrangement joins TRBV7-8 to TRBJ1-1; 7 bases are shared with TRBD1. V shed 1 base, J shed 4 bases, and the junction held 3 bases outside the gene matches. The CDR3 sequence is 14 residues long. CDR1 is SGHVS and CDR2 is FQNEAQ in the germline V gene. Here the CDR3 DNA reads TGTGCCAGCAGCTTAGTCCCAGGGGGCACTGAAGCTTTCTTT. The encoded protein is CASSLVPGGTEAFF. Using reference TRBV7-8 and TRBJ1-1 for the parts outside the CDR3, the full variable domain is GAGVSQSPRYKVAKRGQDVALRCDPISGHVSLFWYQQALGQGPEFLTYFQNEAQLDKSGLPSDRFFAERPEGSVSTLKIQRTQQEDSAVYLCASSLVPGGTEAFFGQGTRLTVV.

This clone appeared a single time. The chain combines TRBV7-2 with TRBJ1-5; perhaps TRBD1 as D (5 bases). The CDR3 loop spans 15 amino acids. Between the trimmed V and J ends, which lost 1 base and 2 bases, there was a span of 9 bases. Germline values: CDR1 SGHTA, CDR2 FQGNSA. CDR3 amino acids: CASSLDQGGNQPQHF. The CDR3 region has the DNA TGTGCCAGCAGCTTAGATCAGGGTGGCAATCAGCCCCAGCATTTT.

This clone was counted a few times. J is TRBJ2-3 and V is TRBV19; D not resolved. The CDR3 loop spans 15 amino acids. Germline V CDR1 and CDR2: LNHDA, SQIVND (reference sequence). The ends were cut back, 3 bases at V and 2 bases at J, with 12 bases in the middle. CDR3 DNA: TGTGCCAGTAGTATTAGCTCGGTTGCCACAGATACGCAGTATTTT. Protein: CASSISSVATDTQYF.

The sample holds a few counts of this clone. The chain links TRBV4-3 to TRBJ2-5; D might be TRBD1 (5 bases). The V end lost 0 bases, the J end lost 0 bases, and 29 bases lay between the germline ends. In germline, CDR1 is LGHNA, CDR2 YSLEER. The CDR3 is made up of 22 amino acids. CDR3: CASSQDRWACRTKRVYQETQYF. CDR3 DNA: TGCGCCAGCAGCCAAGATAGATGGGCTTGTCGGACAAAACGCGTTTACCAAGAGACCCAGTACTTC.

This clone was observed a single time. CDR3 loop: CASSDSTRGGPREQFF. The CDR3 bases are TGTGCCAGCAGTGACTCGACACGGGGGGGGCCTAGGGAGCAGTTCTTC. The chain is built from TRBV6-4 and TRBJ2-1; 8 nucleotides align to TRBD2. The CDR3 spans 16 residues. CDR1 MRHNA and CDR2 SNTAGT come from the germline V gene. V shed 0 bases, J shed 10 bases, and the junction held 11 bases outside the gene matches.

Points on this clone: Compared with germline, one end of the junction differs, possibly owing to a read error. The gene calls are TRBV7-7 and TRBJ2-2; 7 bases are shared with TRBD1. The CDR3 length is 14 residues. Germline CDR1 SSHAT, CDR2 FNYEAQ (reference sequence). Here the CDR3 reads CASSLDRAAGELFF. The CDR3 DNA sequence: TGTGCTAGCAGCCTCGACAGGGCGGCCGGGGAGCTGTTTTTT.

This rearrangement joins TRBV5-1 to TRBJ2-7; TRBD1 is a possible D gene (5 bases). The CDR3 consists of 13 residues. V dropped 6 bases and J dropped 6 bases, with 16 bases sitting between them. Germline V gene data show CDR1 as SGHRS and CDR2 as YFSETQ. For the CDR3, the DNA is TGCGCCAGCACCCCGCAGGGTCAGGGCGAGCAGTACTTC. Protein sequence: CASTPQGQGEQYF.

The V and J genes are TRBV5-8 and TRBJ1-2, with a tentative D call TRBD1 (5 bases). Trimming shortened V by 0 bases and J by 3 bases, and 12 bases separated the two germline ends. Germline V lookup: CDR1 SGHTS, CDR2 YDEGEE. The CDR3 totals 15 residues. CDR3 nucleotides: TGTGCCAGCAGCTTGGCGGGGGGAGGTGACTATGGCTACACCTTC. This gives the protein CASSLAGGGDYGYTF.